Included here is one TCR beta chain sequence, with context. The antigen is undetermined. The PCR contained 60 Vbeta and 13 Jbeta primers. Assay: immunoSEQ multiplex PCR; the TCRdb copy retains only in-frame clones and omits some. The sample is made up of 150,000 to 200,000 clones, and the top ten hold approximately 0.8% of it. The sample is drawn from a study of cytomegalovirus exposure and HLA in healthy donors. Study findings and constraints: Indistinguishable V segments such as TRBV6-2 and TRBV6-3 were excluded. The study carried out a later analysis of TCR beta sequences. It associated some 17,000 of them with specific HLA alleles at a false discovery rate of 0.05.

Nominal health characterized the donors when sampled, though unrecorded immune exposures were likely. The CDR3 has 16 amino acids. Germline V gene sequence: CDR1 LNHDA, CDR2 SQIVND (reference sequence). V was clipped by 3 bases and J by 0 bases, with 12 bases between them. Material: PBMCs. This TCR came from a woman younger than 35 in good health and CMV-seropositive. The J gene is TRBJ2-4, the V gene TRBV19, with D perhaps TRBD2 (5 bases). DNA of the CDR3: TGTGCCAGTAGTATGACGGGGAAAGTAGCCAAAAACATTCAGTACTTC. Amino acid sequence: CASSMTGKVAKNIQYF.